The present T cell receptor (beta chain) was sequenced within a study of OX40 agonist ivuxolimab in advanced cancers. Produced via immunoSEQ multiplex PCR; TCRdb's table is partial and in-frame only. The sample has tens of thousands of clones, roughly 85% seen once. V lost 4 bases and J lost 8; bases outside the gene matches: 2. Germline loops: CDR1 LNHDA, CDR2 SQIVND (reference sequence). This CDR3 has 12 amino acids. The V gene is TRBV19, the J gene TRBJ1-1, with TRBD1 matching over 9 bases. The specimen was CD4+ or CD8+ T cells sorted from blood, collected in a trial of the OX40 agonist ivuxolimab. This clonotype originated in an adult with an advanced solid tumor such as melanoma, head and neck, liver or kidney cancer. CDR3 residues: CASSRGTGEAFF. The CDR3 DNA sequence: TGTGCCAGTAGTAGGGGGACAGGGGAAGCTTTCTTT.